The sequence of this TCR beta chain was determined in a study of T cell repertoires in cytomegalovirus infection (dated by TCRdb to 2018 to 2020). For context, the study as a whole: Peptide stimulations targeted recently identified HLA-C-restricted CMV epitopes, whose presentation resists viral immunomodulation, together with well-studied HLA-B-restricted epitopes. The HLA type of each donor mattered for the analysis, because public TCR beta signatures pointed to carriage of CMV infection along with the matching HLA type.

Inclusive of the bounding cysteine and phenylalanine, the CDR3 is 15 residues long. CDR3 DNA is the only sequence kept; it has 45 bases, read in frame from the first base. The V end gives up 0 bases and the J end 4 bases, leaving 3 bases in the junction not matched to a gene. CDR1 is given as DFQATT and CDR2 as SNEGSKA, both from the germline V gene (reference sequence). To note about this clonotype: Its antigen has not been determined. Nothing much larger sits one base from this clone, and base qualities are not available.

The run used an Illumina HiSeq 1500. TCRdb passed the public sequencing reads through fastp at Q25 and MiXCR, retaining productive beta sequences. Entries that share a CDR3 protein sequence are merged under the most common genes and DNA. This sample lists about 89,000 distinct CDR3 sequences; about 31% were detected once. Jointly, the top ten make up more than 70% of the sample. Overall study results and their limits: In the ex vivo response, HLA-C-restricted CMV-specific TCR beta clonotypes were dominant, and in two of eight donors the single most frequent clonotype came from this HLA-C-restricted group. Carriers of CMV infection plus the relevant HLA type were discriminated by the cumulative frequency of public TCR beta family members in the study cohort and in an independent approximately 360-donor cohort.

Sample treatment or condition, as interpreted from the label and publication: in vitro stimulation with specific CMV peptide epitopes to enrich CMV-specific T cells. The chain is assembled from TRBV20-1 and TRBJ1-1, with 12 middle bases fitting TRBD1. This clonotype originated in a human donor in good health (CMV status not recorded). Some clones in this sample may be carry-over from other donors' samples. Sequenced here: CD8+ T cells from cultured PBMCs, sampled from culture after CMV antigen stimulation. The CDR3 sequence is CSARDLGQGATEAFF. The nucleotide sequence reads as follows: TGCAGTGCTAGAGATTTGGGACAGGGGGCCACTGAAGCTTTCTTT.